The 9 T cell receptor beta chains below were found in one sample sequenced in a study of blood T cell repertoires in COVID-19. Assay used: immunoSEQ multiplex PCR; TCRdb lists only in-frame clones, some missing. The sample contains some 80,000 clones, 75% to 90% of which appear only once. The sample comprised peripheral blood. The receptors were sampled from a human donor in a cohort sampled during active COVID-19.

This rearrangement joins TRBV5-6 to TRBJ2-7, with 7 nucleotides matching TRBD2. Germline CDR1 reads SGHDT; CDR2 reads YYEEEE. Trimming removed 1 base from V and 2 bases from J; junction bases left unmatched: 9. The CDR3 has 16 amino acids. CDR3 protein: CASSLPPGLGAYEQYF. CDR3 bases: TGTGCCAGCAGCTTGCCCCCTGGACTAGGAGCCTACGAGCAGTACTTC.

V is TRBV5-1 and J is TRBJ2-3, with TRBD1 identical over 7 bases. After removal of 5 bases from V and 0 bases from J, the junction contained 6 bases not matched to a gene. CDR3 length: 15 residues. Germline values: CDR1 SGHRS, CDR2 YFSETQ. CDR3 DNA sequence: TGCGCCAGCAGAGGGGGCCTTTCCAGCACAGATACGCAGTATTTT. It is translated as CASRGGLSSTDTQYF.

The CDR3 nucleotides are TGTGCCAGCTCGGGACAGCAAAATCAGCCCCAGCATTTT. This gives the protein CASSGQQNQPQHF. The rearrangement uses TRBV6-5 and TRBJ1-5; 7 bases align to TRBD1. V trimming: 8 bases; J trimming: 4 bases; junction bases outside the gene matches: 5. This CDR3 contains 13 residues. Germline V CDR1 and CDR2: MNHEY, SVGAGI.

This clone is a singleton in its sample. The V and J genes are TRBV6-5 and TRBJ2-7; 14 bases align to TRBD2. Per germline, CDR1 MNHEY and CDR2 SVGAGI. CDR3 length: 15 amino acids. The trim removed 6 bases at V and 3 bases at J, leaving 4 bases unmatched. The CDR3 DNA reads TGTGCCAGCAGCCCGGGACTAGCGGGAGTCTACGAGCAGTACTTC. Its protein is CASSPGLAGVYEQYF.

The CDR3 is CASSQSGSLAGDKYEQYF. The CDR3 DNA sequence: TGTGCCAGCAGCCAATCGGGGTCCCTAGCGGGAGATAAATACGAGCAGTACTTC. J is TRBJ2-7 and V is TRBV3-1 (or the pseudogene TRBV3-2); TRBD2 matches 10 bases. The germline V gene has CDR1 LGHDT and CDR2 YNNKEL (reference sequence). This CDR3 has 18 amino acids. V lost 2 bases, J lost 4 bases, and 14 bases stayed unmatched.

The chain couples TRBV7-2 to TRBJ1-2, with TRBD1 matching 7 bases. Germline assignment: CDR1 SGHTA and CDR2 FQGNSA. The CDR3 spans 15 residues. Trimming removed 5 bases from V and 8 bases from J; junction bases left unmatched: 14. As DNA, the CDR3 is TGTGCCAGCAGCCCAAGGGACAGACCTACTCAAGGCTACACCTTC. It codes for CASSPRDRPTQGYTF.

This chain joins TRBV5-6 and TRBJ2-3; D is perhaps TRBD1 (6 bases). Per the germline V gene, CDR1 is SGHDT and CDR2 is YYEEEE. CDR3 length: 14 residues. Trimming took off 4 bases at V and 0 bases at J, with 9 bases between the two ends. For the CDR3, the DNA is TGTGCCAGCAGCCGACAGGCTAGCACAGATACGCAGTATTTT. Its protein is CASSRQASTDTQYF.

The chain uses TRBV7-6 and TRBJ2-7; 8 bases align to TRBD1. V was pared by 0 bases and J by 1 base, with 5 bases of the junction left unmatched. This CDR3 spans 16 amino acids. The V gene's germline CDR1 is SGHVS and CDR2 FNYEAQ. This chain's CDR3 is CASSLATGGNSYEQYF. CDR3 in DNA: TGTGCCAGCAGCTTAGCAACAGGGGGGAATTCCTACGAGCAGTACTTC.

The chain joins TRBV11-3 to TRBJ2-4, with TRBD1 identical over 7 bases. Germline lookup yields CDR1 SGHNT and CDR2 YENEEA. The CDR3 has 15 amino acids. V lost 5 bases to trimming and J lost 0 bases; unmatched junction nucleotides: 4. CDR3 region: CASSPQGLAKNIQYF. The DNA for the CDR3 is TGTGCCAGCAGCCCACAGGGGCTAGCCAAAAACATTCAGTACTTC. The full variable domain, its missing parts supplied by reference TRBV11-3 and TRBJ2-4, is EAGVVQSPRYKIIEKKQPVAFWCNPISGHNTLYWYLQNLGQGPELLIRYENEEAVDDSQLPKDRFSAERLKGVDSTLKIQPAELGDSAVYLCASSPQGLAKNIQYFGAGTRLSVL.